This T cell receptor beta chain was observed in a study of blood T cell repertoires in COVID-19. TCRdb keeps only in-frame clones here, not all; method: immunoSEQ multiplex PCR. The data hold roughly 310,000 clones, with about 88% observed a single time. V lost 0 bases to trimming and J lost 5 bases; unmatched junction nucleotides: 5. The germline gives CDR1 SGHTA, CDR2 FQGNSA. The CDR3 is made up of 15 amino acids. This chain joins TRBV7-2 and TRBJ2-7; 9 nucleotides agree with TRBD2. Sequencing was performed on PBMCs or T cells enriched from blood (not recorded which). The receptor was isolated from a man between 60 and 75 years old who had recovered from COVID-19. The CDR3 DNA reads TGTGCCAGCAGCTTAGCGCGGGGGGGCCAGGACGAGCAGTACTTC. Amino acid sequence: CASSLARGGQDEQYF.